This record looks at one TCR beta chain sequence and its context. The antigen it binds to is not known. No much larger clonotype is one base removed from it; base qualities were not supplied. TCRbeta CDR3 regions were amplified from genomic DNA using the immunoSEQ Assay, a bias-controlled multiplex PCR. The study's processing was this. The number of nucleated cells in each sample was estimated by amplification of reference gene primers within the assay. To quantify the absolute abundance of each unique TCRbeta CDR3 rearrangement, sequence reads were collapsed and filtered. For each sample, productive Simpson clonality was calculated as the square root of Simpson's diversity index over productive rearrangements. TCRdb re-hosts the immuneACCESS table, in-frame sequences only. Its copies lack some clones; in the studies checked, an unresolved V gene accounts for under half of them, and the cause for the rest is not known. D and trimming were read from the DNA, whereas the V and J calls and clone size are those reported in that table. Counted in this sample were about 12,000 clones; 72% of them appeared once. The top ten constitute 10% of the sample.

The germline V and J ends show losses of 6 bases and 4 bases respectively, and no gene match explains 4 bases of the junction. The CDR3 has 14 amino acids, counting the end cysteine and phenylalanine. Only CDR3 DNA remains: 42 bases, in frame from the first base. In the germline V gene (reference sequence), CDR1 corresponds to MNHNY and CDR2 to SVGAGI. The sample comes from a study of blood T cell repertoires in COVID-19 (dated by TCRdb to 2020 to 2021). General notes on the study: Collaborator samples came from the United States, Italy and Spain and covered acute and convalescent phases of COVID-19. The prospective study material was composed of cDNA or gDNA derived from T cells, B-cell-depleted T cells, or PBMCs. Where available, HLA class I and class II types were taken from metadata supplied by the sample provider and were not determined by assay-based typing. The repertoires were released in a freely available public database intended as a resource for research on the immune response to SARS-CoV-2. Nearly every sample came with metadata listing a de-identified subject ID, COVID-19 status, age in years and sex. Samples were obtained from the ongoing ImmuneRACE study (first 160 participants) and from 1,254 subjects provided by 6 global collaborators. Deeply sampled blood TCRbeta repertoires from subjects exposed to, actively infected with, or recovered from COVID-19 were included in the dataset.

One collaborating source in Seattle enrolled patients during active infection and followed them longitudinally through the course of disease. Each collaborating institution followed its own protocols to collect whole blood in K2EDTA tubes. For TCRbeta analysis, collaborator samples were shipped as frozen whole blood, as isolated PBMCs, or as DNA extracted from either sample type. Paper-wide results and their limitations: Clinical and demographic metadata were provided uncurated, with the amount varying by source and participant.

Sequences were obtained from peripheral blood. The rearranged segments are TRBV6-6 and TRBJ2-7; 12 middle bases align to TRBD1. This clonotype was obtained from a man aged 60 to 75 with COVID-19, enrolled during active disease. Read as DNA, the sequence is TGTGCCAGCAGCGGGACAGGGGGCCTTTACGAGCAGTACTTC. Translated, this is CASSGTGGLYEQYF.